The rows below give T cell receptor beta chains drawn from one sample of a study of cytomegalovirus exposure and HLA in healthy donors. Only in-frame clones appear in the TCRdb table, and some are missing; sequencing was by immunoSEQ multiplex PCR. The sample has 80,000 to 95,000 clones; 81% are singletons. Sequences were obtained from PBMCs. The receptors were gathered from a woman aged 30 to 39 in good health and CMV-seronegative. Each CDR3 is given without its conserved first and last residue.

j_gene	v_gene	CDR3aa
TRBJ2-2	TRBV7-2	ASSLWGRALNTGELF
TRBJ1-1	TRBV11-3	ASSPGIGNTEAF
NA	TRBV19	ASSVAGTSGYEQY
TRBJ2-3	TRBV27	ASSGGGDTQY
TRBJ2-2	TRBV15	ATSRDLSGSAGELF
TRBJ2-3	TRBV7-9	ASSQTSGSTDTQY
TRBJ2-2	TRBV5-6	ASSLVDRDDTGELF
TRBJ2-1	TRBV28	ASSFGPRQGAYNEQF
TRBJ1-3	TRBV19	ASSLQGQSSGNTIY
TRBJ2-7	TRBV6-6	ASSWDFSYEQY
TRBJ2-1	TRBV6-1	ASRRLGNEQF
TRBJ1-1	TRBV25-1	ASRAPGQGPAGEAF
TRBJ2-1	TRBV9	ASSVVSRDEQF
TRBJ2-4	TRBV28	ANSLIGTSGRGIQY
TRBJ2-7	TRBV6-4	ASSPLAGVPNEQY
TRBJ1-6	TRBV5-1	ASSSPGNSPLH
TRBJ2-6	TRBV28	ASSLWDRGANVLT
TRBJ1-1	TRBV9	ASSAPLGGRANTEAF
TRBJ1-2	TRBV7-8	ASSPNRQGAGGGYT
TRBJ1-5	TRBV28	ASRTGTGTYSNQPQH
TRBJ2-3	TRBV7-8	ASSSRASGTKYYTQY
TRBJ2-1	TRBV6-1	AIRDRGNHEQF
TRBJ2-1	TRBV18	ASSRDRRVPIEGQF
TRBJ1-3	TRBV5-1	ASTGQGRNTIY
TRBJ1-4	TRBV19	ASCRDARGATNEKLF
TRBJ2-5	TRBV5-1	ASSRNGGGEETQY
TRBJ2-7	TRBV11-3	ASSLGPSGAYEQY
TRBJ2-5	TRBV5-1	ASSLLRDKETQY
TRBJ2-7	TRBV29-1	SVVIYTSSYEQY
TRBJ1-3	TRBV10-3	AIRGQGLNTIY
TRBJ2-7	TRBV15	ATSTLTSGRASEQY
TRBJ2-3	TRBV4-2	ASSQGGLAGAPDTQY
TRBJ2-7	TRBV6-1	ASSEGPGGEQY
TRBJ2-3	TRBV9	ASSGGLAASTDTQY
TRBJ2-2	TRBV14	ASSRHPLPGQGNTGELF
TRBJ2-1	TRBV18	ASSPRGQGSFNEQF
TRBJ1-5	TRBV6-4	ASSDVGTAACESNQPQH
NA	TRBV5-4	ASSLGGSGRGRETQY
TRBJ1-1	TRBV6-4	ASRAGVSTEAF
TRBJ2-7	TRBV21-1	ASSKKNRYRDRAYEQY
TRBJ2-7	TRBV4-1	ASSPGTGTYEQY
TRBJ1-1	TRBV19	ASSVGTPGGTEAF
TRBJ1-1	TRBV6-5	ASSYSIVRQGVAAF
NA	TRBV5-1	ASSLGQAGEQY
TRBJ2-5	TRBV4-3	ASSQDSNPSRPEGTQY
TRBJ2-7	TRBV10-3	AISESGRQGDYEQY